This T cell receptor beta chain was sequenced during a study of shared T cell receptors in the human thymus. CDR3 length equals 17 residues. V lost 5 bases to trimming and J lost 0 bases; unmatched junction nucleotides: 11. Germline loops: CDR1 SGHNT, CDR2 YENEEA. Assay: immunoSEQ multiplex PCR; the TCRdb copy retains only in-frame clones and omits some. The profile shows more than 550,000 clones, approximately 89% of them singletons. The same data also contributed to another study, on human thymus T cells.

This TCR came from a boy under three years old with a congenital heart defect. The sample taken for sequencing was thymocytes. This rearrangement joins TRBV11-3 to TRBJ2-7; 9 bases match TRBD2. CDR3 coding DNA: TGTGCCAGCAGCCTAGGGGGACTAGCCTGGAGCTCCTACGAGCAGTACTTC. Amino acid sequence: CASSLGGLAWSSYEQYF.